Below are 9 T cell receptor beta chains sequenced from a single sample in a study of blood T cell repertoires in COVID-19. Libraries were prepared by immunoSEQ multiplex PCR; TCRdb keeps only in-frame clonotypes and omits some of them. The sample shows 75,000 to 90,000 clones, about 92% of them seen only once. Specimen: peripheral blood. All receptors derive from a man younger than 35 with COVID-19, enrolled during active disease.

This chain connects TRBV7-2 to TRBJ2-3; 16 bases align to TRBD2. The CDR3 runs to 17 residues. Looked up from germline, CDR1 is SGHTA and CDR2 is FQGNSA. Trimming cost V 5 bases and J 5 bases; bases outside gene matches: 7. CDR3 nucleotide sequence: TGTGCCAGCAGCCTGGGGACTAGCGGGAGGGCTGAAGATACGCAGTATTTT. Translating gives CASSLGTSGRAEDTQYF.

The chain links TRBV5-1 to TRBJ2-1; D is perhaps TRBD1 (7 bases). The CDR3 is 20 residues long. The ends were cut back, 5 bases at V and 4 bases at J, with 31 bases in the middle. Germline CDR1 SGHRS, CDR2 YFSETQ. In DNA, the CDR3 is TGCGCCAGCAGATGGAGGGGGCTAGCGCCCAACCGATCATTTTACAATGAGCAGTTCTTC. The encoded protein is CASRWRGLAPNRSFYNEQFF.

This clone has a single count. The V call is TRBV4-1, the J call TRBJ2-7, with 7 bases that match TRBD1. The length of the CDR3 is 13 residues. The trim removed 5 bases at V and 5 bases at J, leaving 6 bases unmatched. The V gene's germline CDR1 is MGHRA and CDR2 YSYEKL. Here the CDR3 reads CASSGAGGHEQYF. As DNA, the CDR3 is TGCGCCAGCAGCGGGGCAGGGGGACACGAGCAGTACTTC.

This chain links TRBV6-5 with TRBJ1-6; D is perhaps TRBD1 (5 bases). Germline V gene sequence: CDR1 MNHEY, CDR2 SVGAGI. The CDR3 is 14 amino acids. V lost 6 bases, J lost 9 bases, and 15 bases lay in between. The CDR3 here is CASSYDMGGSPLHF. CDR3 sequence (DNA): TGTGCCAGCAGCTACGACATGGGGGGTTCACCCCTCCACTTT.

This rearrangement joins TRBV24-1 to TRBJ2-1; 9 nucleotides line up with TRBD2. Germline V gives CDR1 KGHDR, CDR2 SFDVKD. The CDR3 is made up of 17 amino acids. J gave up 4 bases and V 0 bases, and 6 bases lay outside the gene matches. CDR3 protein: CATSDLYSSGTYNEQFF. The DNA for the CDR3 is TGTGCCACCAGTGATTTGTACTCTAGCGGGACTTACAATGAGCAGTTCTTC.

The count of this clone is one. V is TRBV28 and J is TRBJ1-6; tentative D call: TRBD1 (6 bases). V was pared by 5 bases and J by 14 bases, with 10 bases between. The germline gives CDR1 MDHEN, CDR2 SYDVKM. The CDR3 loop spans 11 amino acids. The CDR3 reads CASSLPGALHF. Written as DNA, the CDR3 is TGTGCCAGCAGTCTACCAGGGGCCCTCCACTTT.

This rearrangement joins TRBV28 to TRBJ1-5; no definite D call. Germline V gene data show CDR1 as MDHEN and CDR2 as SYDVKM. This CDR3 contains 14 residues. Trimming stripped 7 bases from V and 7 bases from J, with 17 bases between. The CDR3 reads CASIPPGSGQPQHF. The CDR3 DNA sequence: TGTGCCAGCATTCCTCCGGGCTCGGGGCAGCCCCAGCATTTT. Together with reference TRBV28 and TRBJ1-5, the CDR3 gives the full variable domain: DVKVTQSSRYLVKRTGEKVFLECVQDMDHENMFWYRQDPGLGLRLIYFSYDVKMKEKGDIPEGYSVSREKKERFSLILESASTNQTSMYLCASIPPGSGQPQHFGDGTRLSIL.

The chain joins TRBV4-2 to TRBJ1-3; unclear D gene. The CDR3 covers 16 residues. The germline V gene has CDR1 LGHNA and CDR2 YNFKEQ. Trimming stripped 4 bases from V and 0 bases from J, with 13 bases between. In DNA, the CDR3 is TGTGCCAGCAGCCCCCATGAGGGCTACTCTGGAAACACCATATATTTT. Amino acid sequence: CASSPHEGYSGNTIYF.

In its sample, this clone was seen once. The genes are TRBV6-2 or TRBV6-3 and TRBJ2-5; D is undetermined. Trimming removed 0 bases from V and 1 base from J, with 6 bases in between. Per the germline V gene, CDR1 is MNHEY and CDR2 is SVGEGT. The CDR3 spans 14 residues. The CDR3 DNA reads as TGTGCCAGCAGTTACTCTCTAGTCCAAGAGACCCAGTACTTC. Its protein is CASSYSLVQETQYF.